A single sample is the source of the 6 T cell receptor beta chains below, sequenced in a study of cytomegalovirus exposure and HLA in healthy donors. The PCR ran on 60 Vbeta and 13 Jbeta primers. The data were produced by immunoSEQ multiplex PCR, yet TCRdb's version contains in-frame clones alone and is incomplete. Among around 190,000 clones listed, over 75% were seen once. Sequencing input: PBMCs. Receptors originate from a man aged 60-69 years in good health and CMV-seronegative.

This chain uses TRBV5-4 with TRBJ1-2, with 7 bases identical to TRBD1. Trimming removed 2 bases from V and 4 bases from J; junction bases left unmatched: 8. This CDR3 comprises 15 residues. Germline CDR1 and CDR2: SGHNT and YYREEE (reference sequence). The CDR3 DNA follows: TGTGCCAGCAGCTTCTACTCAGGGGGAAGCTATGGCTACACCTTC. As protein: CASSFYSGGSYGYTF.

The rearrangement uses TRBV9 and TRBJ1-5, with 11 nucleotides matching TRBD1. The CDR3 runs to 15 residues. CDR1 and CDR2 from the germline V gene are SGDLS and YYNGEE. After removal of 7 bases from V and 7 bases from J, the junction contained 10 bases not matched to a gene. Written as DNA, the CDR3 is TGTGCCAGCTCCCTCGGACAGGGGGCTGGGCAGCCCCAGCATTTT. Its translation is CASSLGQGAGQPQHF.

This chain links TRBV10-1 with TRBJ2-7, with D possibly being TRBD1 (6 bases). Germline loops: CDR1 WNHNN, CDR2 SYGVQD (reference sequence). The CDR3 totals 13 residues. Trimming pared 6 bases from V and 3 bases from J, leaving 12 bases between. DNA of the CDR3: TGCGCCAGCAGCTTGGACAGCGTCTACGAGCAGTACTTC. Its translation is CASSLDSVYEQYF.

The V call is TRBV6-6, the J call TRBJ2-6, with 7 nucleotides matching TRBD1. The CDR3 length is 15 residues. With V trimmed by 6 bases and J by 2 bases, 4 bases remained unmatched. Per germline, CDR1 MNHNY and CDR2 SVGAGI (reference sequence). The DNA of the CDR3 is TGTGCCAGCAGCGAGGGGACAGCTGGGGCCAACGTCCTGACTTTC. Its translation: CASSEGTAGANVLTF.

The chain employs TRBV2 and TRBJ1-4; 9 bases align to TRBD1. The CDR3 is 16 amino acids. J lost 4 bases, V lost 4 bases, and 7 bases had no gene match. In germline, CDR1 is SNHLY, CDR2 FYNNEI. CDR3 region: CASSGLPGQGNEKLFF. In DNA, the CDR3 is TGTGCCAGCAGTGGGCTTCCGGGACAGGGTAATGAAAAACTGTTTTTT.

The gene calls are TRBV6-1 and TRBJ1-5, with 11 bases matching TRBD1. CDR1 is MNHNS, CDR2 SASEGT, per germline. Losses at the gene ends were 6 bases for V and 7 bases for J; bases not matched to a gene: 8. This CDR3 is 15 amino acids long. CDR3 loop: CASRGQGASRQPQHF. The CDR3 DNA sequence: TGTGCCAGCAGAGGACAGGGGGCTTCGAGGCAGCCCCAGCATTTT.